A single sample gave rise to the 8 T cell receptor beta chains below, sequenced in a study of vaccination and CD4 T cells after COVID-19. What these receptors recognize is not known. Researchers used the Oncomine TCR Beta short-read assay to sequence DNA from cultured CD4+ T cells. TCRdb processed the PCR reads anew with MiXCR; each CDR3 protein has one entry. The sample carries roughly 12,000 distinct CDR3 sequences, approximately 60% recorded once. Stated treatment: approximately 10-day PBMC culture with coronavirus spike peptide pools or control peptides (ViraFEST assay). The sample in question was CD4+ T cells from blood, cultured in vitro, obtained before SARS-CoV-2 vaccination. Receptor source: a human donor who had recovered from COVID-19.

This chain links TRBV5-4 with TRBJ2-5; a weak D match, TRBD2 (6 bases). Germline V gives CDR1 SGHNT, CDR2 YYREEE (reference sequence). The germline V and J ends were trimmed by 3 bases and 5 bases, with 20 bases remaining between them. The CDR3 extends over 16 amino acids. This CDR3 is CASSSKLMEGRETQYF. The CDR3 nucleotides read TGTGCCAGCAGCTCTAAGTTAATGGAGGGCCGGGAGACCCAGTACTTC.

For the CDR3, the DNA is TGTGCCAGCAGGTGGCAGAACACCGGGGAGCTGTTTTTT. Protein sequence: CASRWQNTGELFF. The rearrangement uses TRBV28 and TRBJ2-2; D gene uncertain. CDR3 length equals 13 residues. Trimming pared 6 bases from V and 1 base from J, leaving 6 bases between. The germline V gene encodes CDR1 MDHEN and CDR2 SYDVKM.

This chain's CDR3 is CASSAKTVGYNEQFF. CDR3 DNA sequence: TGTGCCAGCAGTGCTAAGACAGTGGGGTACAATGAGCAGTTCTTC. The chain has TRBV6-1 and TRBJ2-1; possible D gene TRBD1, 5 bases. CDR3 length: 15 residues. The V gene's germline CDR1 is MNHNS and CDR2 SASEGT. V was shortened by 4 bases and J by 4 bases, with 14 bases between the two germline ends.

The V call is TRBV7-2, the J call TRBJ2-1; a possible D gene is TRBD1 (6 bases). The germline V gene encodes CDR1 SGHTA and CDR2 FQGNSA. V was shortened by 4 bases and J by 9 bases, with 13 bases between the two germline ends. The CDR3 has 13 amino acids. In DNA, the CDR3 is TGTGCCAGCAGCTCCCGGGACAACTTTGAGCAGTTCTTC. Translating it yields CASSSRDNFEQFF.

The chain is built from TRBV19 and TRBJ2-2; no firm D call. The CDR3 is 13 residues long. V lost 6 bases, J lost 6 bases, and 11 bases lay in between. The germline gives CDR1 LNHDA, CDR2 SQIVND (reference sequence). The CDR3 protein is CASRPGWAGELFF. In DNA form, the CDR3 reads TGTGCCAGTAGACCCGGATGGGCCGGGGAGCTGTTTTTT.

This clonotype turned up a few times. This rearrangement joins TRBV7-8 to TRBJ2-7; unclear D gene. CDR1 SGHVS and CDR2 FQNEAQ come from the germline V gene. V gave up 2 bases and J gave up 4 bases, with 12 bases separating them. This CDR3 region has 14 residues. The CDR3 sequence is CASSLYAQSYEQYF. The DNA of the CDR3 is TGTGCCAGCAGCTTATATGCCCAATCGTACGAGCAGTACTTC. The full variable domain, its missing parts supplied by reference TRBV7-8 and TRBJ2-7, is GAGVSQSPRYKVAKRGQDVALRCDPISGHVSLFWYQQALGQGPEFLTYFQNEAQLDKSGLPSDRFFAERPEGSVSTLKIQRTQQEDSAVYLCASSLYAQSYEQYFGPGTRLTVT.

The J gene is TRBJ2-7, the V gene TRBV7-2; 12 nucleotides align to TRBD2. V shed 4 bases and J 7 bases; nucleotides not matched to a gene: 11. The CDR3 extends over 16 amino acids. Germline CDR1 and CDR2: SGHTA and FQGNSA. The CDR3 DNA reads TGTGCCAGCAGCTCAGGCCCTAGCGGGAGGGCCAAGGAGCAGTACTTC. This sequence encodes CASSSGPSGRAKEQYF.

V usage is TRBV19 and J usage is TRBJ2-7; 11 bases are shared with TRBD1. The V segment lost 5 bases and the J segment 5 bases; nucleotides outside the gene matches: 2. This CDR3 spans 13 amino acids. CDR1 and CDR2 from the germline V gene are LNHDA and SQIVND (reference sequence). CDR3 loop: CASSLGQGDEQYF. The DNA for the CDR3 is TGTGCCAGTAGTTTGGGACAGGGGGACGAGCAGTACTTC.